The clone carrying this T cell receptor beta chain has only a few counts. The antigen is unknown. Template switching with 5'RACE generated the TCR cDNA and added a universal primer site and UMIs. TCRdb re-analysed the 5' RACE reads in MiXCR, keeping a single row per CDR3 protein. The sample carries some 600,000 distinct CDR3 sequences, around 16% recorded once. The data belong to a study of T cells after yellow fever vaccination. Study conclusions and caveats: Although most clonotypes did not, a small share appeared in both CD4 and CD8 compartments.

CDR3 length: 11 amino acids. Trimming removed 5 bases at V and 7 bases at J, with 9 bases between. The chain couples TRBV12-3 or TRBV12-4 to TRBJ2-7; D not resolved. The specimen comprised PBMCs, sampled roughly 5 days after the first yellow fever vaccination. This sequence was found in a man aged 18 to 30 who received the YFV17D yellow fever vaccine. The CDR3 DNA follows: TGTGCCAGCAGTCCCGAGAGAGAGCAGTACTTC. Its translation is CASSPEREQYF.